This T cell receptor (beta chain) is from a study of cytomegalovirus exposure and HLA in healthy donors. Study-wide background: Unique TCRs from HLA-typed donors, about 78 million of them, were held in an early data release. Study-level results: A cluster of highly shared sequence variants was likely a sequencing artifact.

The PCR had 60 Vbeta and 13 Jbeta primers. Original handling: It was a later analysis that counted 79 million or so unique TCR beta chains, of which roughly 11 million were shared. Sequencing used immunoSEQ multiplex PCR; TCRdb keeps in-frame clones, though not all of them. That table gives V, J and clone size, and the DNA gave D and trimming. The table includes some 120,000 clones, about four fifths detected once. Concerning this clone itself: Its antigen is not known.

CDR1 is SGHDT and CDR2 is YYEEEE in the germline V gene. The CDR3 is 14 residues long. V gave up 1 base and J gave up 4 bases; unmatched junction bases: 3. The clonotype originates from a man aged 35 to 55 in good health and CMV-seronegative. The V call is TRBV5-6, the J call TRBJ1-2; 8 nucleotides agree with TRBD1. The sequencing input was PBMCs. CDR3 DNA sequence: TGTGCCAGCAGCTTGCCCCAGGGGGCCTATGGCTACACCTTC. Translated: CASSLPQGAYGYTF.